The 30 T cell receptor beta chains given below trace back to one sample, sequenced in a study of shared clonotypes between healthy human individuals. Profiling relied on immunoSEQ multiplex PCR, and the TCRdb table lists in-frame clones only, not all of them. The sample comprises approximately 1,500,000 clones, roughly 96% of which are singletons, and about 1.2% rests with the top ten. The specimen sequenced was naive CD4+ T cells sorted from blood. Subset described: CD45RA+ positively selected. The receptor set was obtained from a young man in good health.

The CDR3 bases are TGTGCCAGCAGCTTAAGGACAGGGCCCAATGAGCAGTTCTTC. Amino acid sequence: CASSLRTGPNEQFF. The rearrangement uses TRBV7-9 and TRBJ2-1; 8 nucleotides match TRBD1. The germline V gene encodes CDR1 SEHNR and CDR2 FQNEAQ (reference sequence). The CDR3 covers 14 residues. V was pared by 2 bases and J by 6 bases, with 3 bases of the junction left unmatched.

This chain links TRBV7-2 with TRBJ2-1; a possible D gene is TRBD1 (6 bases). This CDR3 has 15 amino acids. The V end lost 10 bases, the J end lost 3 bases, and 19 bases lay between the germline ends. Germline V gene data show CDR1 as SGHTA and CDR2 as FQGNSA. CDR3 protein: CATGTTEGVYNEQFF. The DNA for the CDR3 is TGTGCCACCGGGACAACCGAAGGGGTCTACAATGAGCAGTTCTTC.

This chain uses TRBV11-2 with TRBJ2-6; D is unclear. Germline-derived CDR1 and CDR2 are SGHAT and FQNNGV. This CDR3 comprises 14 residues. Trimming removed 6 bases from V and 0 bases from J, with 6 bases in between. Written as DNA, the CDR3 is TGTGCCAGCAGATCCTCCTCTGGGGCCAACGTCCTGACTTTC. Residues: CASRSSSGANVLTF.

The count of this clone is one. The rearrangement uses TRBV10-3 and TRBJ1-3; no clear D gene. Trimming shortened V by 1 base and J by 2 bases, and 6 bases separated the two germline ends. The V gene's germline CDR1 is ENHRY and CDR2 SYGVKD. This CDR3 spans 14 amino acids. The CDR3 reads CAISELSAGNTIYF. In DNA, the CDR3 is TGTGCCATCAGTGAGTTGTCAGCTGGAAACACCATATATTTT.

The chain has TRBV18 and TRBJ2-5; no clear D. V gave up 4 bases and J gave up 4 bases, with 13 bases separating them. This CDR3 has 14 amino acids. CDR1 KGHSH and CDR2 LQKENI come from the germline V gene. Here the CDR3 DNA reads TGTGCCAGCTCACTTGAACAGAGTACAGAGACCCAGTACTTC. Translation gives CASSLEQSTETQYF. Drawing the rest from reference TRBV18 and TRBJ2-5, the complete variable domain is NAGVMQNPRHLVRRRGQEARLRCSPMKGHSHVYWYRQLPEEGLKFMVYLQKENIIDESGMPKERFSAEFPKEGPSILRIQQVVRGDSAAYFCASSLEQSTETQYFGPGTRLLVL.

V gene TRBV6-1 combines with J gene TRBJ2-7, with D tentatively TRBD1 or TRBD2 (5 bases each). Trimming took 7 bases from V and 3 from J, leaving 7 bases between them. CDR1 MNHNS and CDR2 SASEGT come from the germline V gene. The CDR3 spans 11 residues. The CDR3 region is CASNGGYEQYF. The CDR3 coding sequence is TGTGCCAGCAATGGGGGCTACGAGCAGTACTTC.

V and J are TRBV9 and TRBJ1-1, with 9 bases fitting TRBD1. The CDR3 consists of 15 residues. Unmatched junction bases numbered 4, after V lost 4 bases and J lost 0 bases. Germline V gives CDR1 SGDLS, CDR2 YYNGEE. CDR3 sequence (DNA): TGTGCCAGCAGCATTGGGACAGGGCTGAACACTGAAGCTTTCTTT. Its protein product is CASSIGTGLNTEAFF. Combining the CDR3 with reference TRBV9 and TRBJ1-1 gives the whole variable domain DSGVTQTPKHLITATGQRVTLRCSPRSGDLSVYWYQQSLDQGLQFLIQYYNGEERAKGNILERFSAQQFPDLHSELNLSSLELGDSALYFCASSIGTGLNTEAFFGQGTRLTVV.

The chain combines TRBV18 with TRBJ1-5, with unresolved D. Trimming cost V 3 bases and J 9 bases, with 9 bases left between them. Looked up from germline, CDR1 is KGHSH and CDR2 is LQKENI. CDR3 length equals 12 residues. CDR3 sequence: CASSPGSRPQHF. CDR3 DNA: TGTGCCAGCTCACCCGGCAGTCGGCCCCAGCATTTT.

V usage is TRBV21-1 and J usage is TRBJ2-5. TRBV21-1 is listed as a pseudogene. This CDR3 is built from 14 residues. The CDR3 loop is CASSKGPYQETQYF. The CDR3 DNA sequence: TGTGCCAGCAGCAAAGGCCCGTACCAAGAGACCCAGTACTTC.

V and J are TRBV11-2 and TRBJ2-7; TRBD1 aligns across 9 bases. The CDR3 runs to 15 residues. Germline lookup yields CDR1 SGHAT and CDR2 FQNNGV. Trimming took 4 bases from V and 4 from J; bases not matched to a gene: 8. CDR3 loop: CASSSPRDRVYEQYF. In nucleotides, the CDR3 is TGTGCCAGCAGCTCACCCCGGGACAGGGTTTACGAGCAGTACTTC.

This clone was recorded a few times. The rearrangement uses TRBV9 and TRBJ1-5; no firm D call. CDR1 is SGDLS and CDR2 is YYNGEE in the germline V gene. Trimming took 0 bases from V and 6 from J, leaving 7 bases between them. The CDR3 spans 13 residues. CDR3: CASSVAGVQPQHF. In nucleotides, the CDR3 is TGTGCCAGCAGCGTAGCCGGGGTTCAGCCCCAGCATTTT.

The V call is TRBV11-3, the J call TRBJ2-5; TRBD1 agrees at 8 bases. The CDR3 totals 20 residues. The junction had 20 bases not matched to a gene; V was cut back by 1 base and J by 4 bases. Germline V CDR1 and CDR2: SGHNT, YENEEA. CDR3 in amino acids: CASSLGGRSTGAVDPETQYF. The CDR3 DNA sequence: TGTGCCAGCAGCTTAGGTGGCCGATCGACAGGGGCGGTGGATCCAGAGACCCAGTACTTC.

In DNA, the CDR3 is TGTGCCAGCAGCGCCCTCACAGGGATCACCGGGGAGCTGTTTTTT. Residues: CASSALTGITGELFF. The V call is TRBV6-1, the J call TRBJ2-2, with D maybe TRBD1 (6 bases). This CDR3 has 15 residues. In germline, CDR1 is MNHNS, CDR2 SASEGT. Trimming left V 6 bases short and J 4 bases short, with 15 bases between.

The V and J genes are TRBV6-5 and TRBJ1-2, with 9 bases aligning to TRBD1. Germline loops: CDR1 MNHEY, CDR2 SVGAGI. CDR3 length: 15 residues. J gave up 4 bases and V 11 bases, and 14 bases lay outside the gene matches. This CDR3 reads CASRHGTGGAYGYTF. The CDR3 bases are TGTGCCTCAAGGCACGGAACAGGGGGCGCCTATGGCTACACCTTC.

This rearrangement joins TRBV4-3 to TRBJ2-7, with a possible D match to TRBD2 (5 bases). V lost 0 bases and J 0 bases, leaving 9 bases between the germline ends. The CDR3 loop spans 15 amino acids. CDR1 is LGHNA and CDR2 is YSLEER in the germline V gene. The CDR3 reads CASSQESGYSYEQYF. The CDR3 DNA reads as TGCGCCAGCAGCCAAGAGAGCGGTTACTCCTACGAGCAGTACTTC.

The CDR3 protein is CASSFGSRELRYNEQFF. CDR3 in DNA: TGTGCCAGCAGTTTCGGAAGCCGGGAGCTTAGATACAATGAGCAGTTCTTC. V and J are TRBV27 and TRBJ2-1; weak D call: TRBD2 (6 bases). Germline V gene data show CDR1 as MNHEY and CDR2 as SMNVEV (reference sequence). V was clipped by 3 bases and J by 4 bases, with 19 bases between them. The CDR3 extends over 17 amino acids.

The genes are TRBV19 and TRBJ1-2; TRBD1 might be the D (5 bases). Between the trimmed V and J ends, which lost 7 bases and 7 bases, there was a span of 16 bases. This CDR3 region has 13 residues. Germline V gene data show CDR1 as LNHDA and CDR2 as SQIVND (reference sequence). The CDR3 reads CASNERGRGGYTF. In DNA form, the CDR3 reads TGTGCCAGTAATGAAAGGGGACGGGGTGGCTACACCTTC. Full variable domain (rest looked up from reference TRBV19 and TRBJ1-2): DGGITQSPKYLFRKEGQNVTLSCEQNLNHDAMYWYRQDPGQGLRLIYYSQIVNDFQKGDIAEGYSVSREKKESFPLTVTSAQKNPTAFYLCASNERGRGGYTFGSGTRLTVV.

This sequence joins TRBV14 and TRBJ2-7, with D tentatively TRBD2 (7 bases). Trimming removed 10 bases at V and 2 bases at J, with 18 bases between. Germline V CDR1 and CDR2: SGHDN, FVKESK. The length of the CDR3 is 14 residues. This CDR3 is CATTLGGGAYEQYF. The CDR3 DNA follows: TGTGCCACTACCCTAGGGGGGGGAGCCTACGAGCAGTACTTC.

The J gene is TRBJ2-7, the V gene TRBV27; TRBD2 agrees at 7 bases. CDR1 MNHEY and CDR2 SMNVEV come from the germline V gene (reference sequence). The CDR3 has 15 residues. The V gene end was trimmed by 1 base and the J gene end by 2 bases; junction bases not matched to a gene: 5. The CDR3 is CASSLYGEGTYEQYF. The CDR3 DNA sequence: TGTGCCAGCAGTTTATATGGGGAGGGAACCTACGAGCAGTACTTC.

The chain carries TRBV28 and TRBJ1-4, with 7 bases that match TRBD1. Looked up from germline, CDR1 is MDHEN and CDR2 is SYDVKM. Losses at the gene ends were 5 bases for V and 5 bases for J; bases not matched to a gene: 8. CDR3 length: 15 amino acids. The CDR3 nucleotides are TGTGCCAGCAGTCCCGGGGACAGACAAAATGAAAAACTGTTTTTT. Translation: CASSPGDRQNEKLFF.

The gene calls are TRBV19 and TRBJ2-7; no clear D. The CDR3 extends over 16 amino acids. Germline V gene sequence: CDR1 LNHDA, CDR2 SQIVND (reference sequence). Between the trimmed V and J ends, which lost 3 bases and 7 bases, there was a span of 22 bases. CDR3 sequence (DNA): TGTGCCAGTAGTATTAAGTCGTCCGGTGCCCCTTTAGAGCAGTACTTC. It encodes CASSIKSSGAPLEQYF.

J is TRBJ2-5 and V is TRBV10-3, with 7 bases fitting TRBD1. CDR1 and CDR2 (germline): ENHRY, SYGVKD. With V trimmed by 5 bases and J by 2 bases, 8 bases remained unmatched. This CDR3 contains 15 residues. Here the CDR3 DNA reads TGTGCCATCAGTTCCGGGACAGCCTTACAAGAGACCCAGTACTTC. Amino acid sequence: CAISSGTALQETQYF.

This clone was recorded only once. V usage is TRBV6-6 and J usage is TRBJ2-3; D is undetermined. Germline CDR1 and CDR2: MNHNY and SVGAGI (reference sequence). V was clipped by 2 bases and J by 4 bases, with 10 bases between them. CDR3 length: 14 residues. DNA for the CDR3: TGTGCCAGCAGTTACAGCTCGTCGGCAGATACGCAGTATTTT. This encodes CASSYSSSADTQYF.

The V call is TRBV7-2, the J call TRBJ2-2, with 7 positions matching TRBD2. V lost 0 bases, J lost 4 bases, and 8 bases stayed unmatched. The length of the CDR3 is 17 residues. Germline V gene data show CDR1 as SGHTA and CDR2 as FQGNSA. The CDR3 nucleotides are TGTGCCAGCAGCTTAGCGCGTGGCGGGAGCCTCACCGGGGAGCTGTTTTTT. This translates into CASSLARGGSLTGELFF.

The genes are TRBV19 and TRBJ1-5; no definite D call. Germline values: CDR1 LNHDA, CDR2 SQIVND (reference sequence). The CDR3 sequence is 14 residues long. The V end lost 7 bases, the J end lost 2 bases, and 12 bases lay between the germline ends. CDR3 sequence: CASIGSHRNQPQHF. For the CDR3, the DNA is TGTGCCAGTATTGGCAGTCATCGCAATCAGCCCCAGCATTTT.

In regard to this clone: Other DNA sequences in the same sample also yield this CDR3. V gene TRBV28 combines with J gene TRBJ1-2; D not certain. CDR3 length equals 10 residues. V was cut by 5 bases and J by 7 bases, with 5 bases left in between. Germline V lookup: CDR1 MDHEN, CDR2 SYDVKM. CDR3 sequence: CASSRGGYTF. CDR3 in DNA: TGTGCCAGCAGTCGTGGTGGCTACACCTTC.

This sequence joins TRBV14 and TRBJ2-1, with 7 bases fitting TRBD1. Germline CDR1 and CDR2: SGHDN and FVKESK. This CDR3 is built from 16 residues. Germline trimming cut 4 bases from V and 4 bases from J; bases unmatched to any gene: 10. The CDR3 DNA is TGTGCCAGCAGCCCCTTGGGGACAGCCATATACAATGAGCAGTTCTTC. It is translated as CASSPLGTAIYNEQFF.

This sequence joins TRBV4-3 and TRBJ2-1, with D perhaps matching TRBD2 (6 bases). Germline CDR1 is LGHNA and CDR2 is YSLEER. This CDR3 comprises 15 residues. V lost 4 bases to trimming and J lost 7 bases, with 17 bases between them. CDR3 DNA: TGCGCCAGCAGCCGGAGGGCCCAGGTAGAAAATGAGCAGTTCTTC. Protein: CASSRRAQVENEQFF.

The CDR3 spells CASRVLEQYF. DNA for the CDR3: TGTGCCAGCAGGGTTCTTGAGCAGTACTTC. V gene TRBV6-1 combines with J gene TRBJ2-7; D unresolved. This CDR3 has 10 residues. Trimming stripped 6 bases from V and 7 bases from J, with 7 bases between. Germline CDR1 is MNHNS and CDR2 is SASEGT.

V usage is TRBV29-1 and J usage is TRBJ1-2, with D perhaps matching TRBD1 (5 bases). Germline assignment: CDR1 SQVTM and CDR2 ANQGSEA. With 4 bases removed from V and 3 bases from J, the gap between germline ends came to 6 bases. This CDR3 has 11 residues. CDR3 loop: CSVVGDYGYTF. For the CDR3, the DNA is TGCAGCGTTGTGGGGGACTATGGCTACACCTTC. Based on the CDR3 plus reference TRBV29-1 and TRBJ1-2, the full variable domain is SAVISQKPSRDICQRGTSLTIQCQVDSQVTMMFWYRQQPGQSLTLIATANQGSEATYESGFVIDKFPISRPNLTFSTLTVSNMSPEDSSIYLCSVVGDYGYTFGSGTRLTVV.